These 5 T cell receptor beta chains were sequenced from one sample in a study of T cells after posttransplantation cyclophosphamide. The method was immunoSEQ multiplex PCR; TCRdb's version includes in-frame clones alone and lacks a portion of them. The repertoire consists of about 40,000 clones, none detected only once. Sequencing was done on a sample of PBMCs. These receptors were obtained from a woman aged 50 to 60 in good health and a related stem cell transplant donor.

The chain couples TRBV7-2 to TRBJ1-2; no reliable D call. V was clipped by 11 bases and J by 5 bases, with 21 bases between them. Germline CDR1 reads SGHTA; CDR2 reads FQGNSA. This CDR3 is 14 amino acids long. In DNA form, the CDR3 reads TGTGCCGAAGAGGTCCTGGGTACGGGGTATGGCTACACCTTC. The encoded protein is CAEEVLGTGYGYTF.

This clone was observed at least ten times. The chain has TRBV6-1 and TRBJ2-5; TRBD1 aligns across 8 bases. This CDR3 spans 14 amino acids. The junction had 7 bases not matched to a gene; V was cut back by 7 bases and J by 3 bases. Germline values: CDR1 MNHNS, CDR2 SASEGT. CDR3 protein: CASKQGVPEETQYF. CDR3 coding DNA: TGTGCCAGCAAACAGGGGGTTCCGGAAGAGACCCAGTACTTC.

This clone was seen repeatedly, ten times or more. This chain connects TRBV5-1 to TRBJ2-3, with a possible D match to TRBD2 (7 bases). The CDR3 has 16 amino acids. The V gene's germline CDR1 is SGHRS and CDR2 YFSETQ. V was clipped by 4 bases and J by 0 bases, with 15 bases between them. CDR3: CASSLYRDYSTDTQYF. The CDR3 coding sequence is TGCGCCAGCAGCCTATACAGGGACTATAGCACAGATACGCAGTATTTT.

Ten or more counts support this clone. The rearrangement links TRBV4-2 to TRBJ1-1; 7 bases are a match to TRBD1. The length of the CDR3 is 18 residues. The trim removed 1 base at V and 5 bases at J, leaving 16 bases unmatched. The V gene's germline CDR1 is LGHNA and CDR2 YNFKEQ. CDR3 DNA: TGTGCCAGCAGCCAAGTTAGTCTGGGCGCAGGGGGGAGAACTGAAGCTTTCTTT. Translation: CASSQVSLGAGGRTEAFF.

This clone was seen only a few times. The V and J genes are TRBV5-6 and TRBJ2-5; D might be TRBD2 (5 bases). The J call may be mistaken, given a closer DNA end match to TRBJ2-7. This CDR3 comprises 13 residues. Germline V gene data show CDR1 as SGHDT and CDR2 as YYEEEE. CDR3 nucleotides: TGTGCCAGCAGTGTTGGGAGCTCCTACGAGCAGTACTTC. Protein sequence: CASSVGSSYEQYF.